This TCR beta chain was identified in a study of patients and donors after allogeneic stem cell transplantation. The CDR3 is 13 residues long. Germline assignment: CDR1 SEHNR and CDR2 FQNEAQ (reference sequence). The V and J ends lost 5 bases and 6 bases respectively, with 11 bases between them. Via MiXCR, TCRdb re-called the RT-PCR reads, giving one row per CDR3 protein. The sample has hundreds of thousands of distinct CDR3 sequences, around 15% seen once. As regards this clonotype: Since no conserved phenylalanine or tryptophan closes the CDR3, a read error is the likely cause.

The chain links TRBV7-9 to TRBJ1-5; perhaps TRBD1 as D (5 bases). The clonotype originates from a human donor who was either an allogeneic HSCT recipient or a stem cell or donor lymphocyte infusion donor (not recorded which). It is not recorded whose cells these are; they may come from a transplant donor. The sample consisted of blood, either unsorted or a sorted T cell fraction (not recorded which). CDR3 amino acids: CASSVEGFQPQHL. Written as DNA, the CDR3 is TGTGCCAGCAGCGTGGAGGGGTTTCAGCCCCAGCATCTT.